This TCR beta chain originates from a study of T cells after somatic rescue of genetic block. Using immunoSEQ multiplex PCR, the repertoire was profiled, and TCRdb retains in-frame clones only, with some absent. The profile shows tens of thousands of clones, 85% to 90% of them singletons. The length of the CDR3 is 15 residues. Trimming removed 0 bases from V and 4 bases from J, with 12 bases in between. The germline gives CDR1 LGHNA, CDR2 YNFKEQ. Sequenced sample: peripheral blood mononuclear cells (PBMCs). This chain links TRBV4-2 with TRBJ1-2, with D possibly being TRBD1 (5 bases). The clonotype originates from a woman aged 18-29 years. The chain's CDR3 is CASSQEAYRSYGYTF. The CDR3 DNA reads as TGTGCCAGCAGCCAAGAAGCGTACAGGAGCTATGGCTACACCTTC.